This TCR beta chain derives from a study of blood T cell repertoires in COVID-19. In the study overall: The samples span acute and convalescent COVID-19 from the United States, Italy and Spain. Nucleic acid was either cDNA or gDNA, and it came from T cells, B-cell-depleted T cells, or PBMCs.

Study processing details: Using reference gene primer amplification, nucleated cell counts were estimated. Produced via immunoSEQ multiplex PCR; TCRdb's table is partial and in-frame only. D and trimming were read from the DNA, whereas the V and J calls and clone size are those reported in that table. The sample has around 200,000 clones; roughly nine tenths are singletons. V lost 6 bases and J lost 5; bases outside the gene matches: 10. This CDR3 contains 14 residues. Germline V gene lookup returns CDR1 MNHEY and CDR2 SVGEGT. The specimen was PBMCs or T cells enriched from blood (not recorded which). The TCR comes from a woman aged 35 to 49 with acute COVID-19. The chain has TRBV6-2 or TRBV6-3 and TRBJ2-7; 7 bases map to TRBD2. The CDR3 is CASSRGLRDDEQYF. Written as DNA, the CDR3 is TGTGCCAGCAGCCGGGGACTAAGGGACGACGAGCAGTACTTC.